The clone carrying this T cell receptor beta chain has ten or more counts. This sample was included in a study of T cells in Graves' hyperthyroidism and ophthalmopathy. Between the trimmed V and J ends, which lost 4 bases and 5 bases, there was a span of 6 bases. The germline gives CDR1 MDHEN, CDR2 SYDVKM. The CDR3 is 12 amino acids. TCR beta CDR3 region amplification was performed from RNA transcripts. The primer set for the first-round RT-PCR of the TCR CDR3 was HTBI. MiXCR, applied by TCRdb to the multiplex PCR reads, yields one record per CDR3 protein. The data contain around 350,000 distinct CDR3 sequences, under 20% of them seen just once; the ten biggest clones take up around 3.4%.

The sequencing sample was made of blood. V and J are TRBV28 and TRBJ1-5; no definite D call. This sequence originates from a woman younger than 30 with Graves' hyperthyroidism. The chain's CDR3 is CASSSVDQPQHF. Here the CDR3 DNA reads TGTGCCAGCAGTTCAGTAGATCAGCCCCAGCATTTT.